The rows below give T cell receptor beta chains drawn from one sample of a study of OX40 agonist ivuxolimab in advanced cancers. Sequencing was performed with immunoSEQ multiplex PCR; in TCRdb, only in-frame clones are kept and a portion is missing. The table lists roughly 140,000 clones, 94% of them singletons, with about 0.31% in the top ten. Source: CD4+ or CD8+ T cells sorted from blood, taken in a trial of the OX40 agonist ivuxolimab. The receptors were gathered from an adult with an advanced solid tumor such as melanoma, head and neck, liver or kidney cancer. Each CDR3 is given with its conserved first and last residue. D genes are given only for firm matches.

13	TRBV5-1	TRBJ1-1	TRBD1	CASSLDRGPEAFF
13	TRBV18	TRBJ1-2	NA	CASSEGHDYGYTF
12	TRBV28	TRBJ1-2	NA	CASSLDRIGYTF
14	TRBV19	TRBJ1-1	NA	CASSIRLRGTEAFF
10	TRBV14	TRBJ2-1	NA	CASSPGKQFF
19	TRBV4-2	TRBJ2-7	TRBD2	CASSQDPAAPLAGHYEQYF
13	TRBV2	TRBJ1-2	NA	CASRPPLGGGYTF
13	TRBV28	TRBJ1-2	NA	CASSLGNSDGYTF
12	TRBV27	TRBJ1-1	NA	CASSFPDREAFF
16	TRBV9	TRBJ1-1	TRBD1	CASSPFPGQGRPEAFF
16	TRBV6-5	TRBJ2-6	TRBD1	CASSYGTGPGANVLTF
16	TRBV21-1	TRBJ1-1	NA	CASNPGPGQKNTEAFF
12	TRBV10-3	TRBJ2-7	NA	CAISVERDEQYF
15	TRBV7-2	TRBJ2-5	NA	CASSLVPGSLETQYF
16	TRBV7-2	TRBJ1-6	TRBD1	CASSLARGRDNSPLHF
14	TRBV4-1	TRBJ1-1	NA	CASSQVSKAGKAFF
14	TRBV7-9	TRBJ1-1	NA	CASSLGQVNTEAFF
17	TRBV27	TRBJ2-7	TRBD2	CASSRTGTSGRAYEQYF
15	TRBV5-1	TRBJ1-2	TRBD1	CASSSGDRGHDGYTF
15	TRBV5-5	TRBJ1-4	NA	CASSLARSAGEKLFF
15	TRBV15	TRBJ1-5	NA	CATSRGEGSNQPQHF
13	TRBV2	TRBJ2-2	NA	CASSDLGVGELFF
13	TRBV7-2	TRBJ2-5	NA	CASSLGPAETQYF
16	TRBV19	TRBJ2-3	NA	CASRPSLGGVADTQYF
15	TRBV6-6	TRBJ1-1	NA	CASSLIEVKVSSAFF
10	TRBV2	TRBJ1-1	NA	CASRTTEAFF
15	TRBV6-1	TRBJ1-6	NA	CASSELGIYNSPLHF
14	TRBV5-1	TRBJ2-5	NA	CASSFGSIKETQYF
12	TRBV30	TRBJ2-7	NA	CAWSARGYEQYF
16	TRBV27	TRBJ2-7	NA	CASSFSFRDRHNEQYF
15	TRBV19	TRBJ2-5	TRBD1	CASSTQGTGGETQYF
15	TRBV7-2	TRBJ2-3	TRBD2	CASSLASGKADTQYF
15	TRBV2	TRBJ1-1	TRBD1	CASSSDRVGNTEAFF
16	TRBV6-5	TRBJ2-7	NA	CASSYSMVGFSYEQYF
17	TRBV5-1	TRBJ2-7	TRBD2	CASSPVPGTSGSYEQYF
13	TRBV7-9	TRBJ1-2	NA	CASSLRGGYGYTF
14	TRBV2	TRBJ2-7	TRBD1	CASTRQGSSYEQYF
18	TRBV7-9	TRBJ2-3	TRBD2	CASSLGRLAGGNTDTQYF
11	TRBV5-6	TRBJ2-7	NA	CASSREGKQYF
12	TRBV6-5	TRBJ1-2	NA	CAVAVQGGGYTF
13	TRBV7-3	TRBJ1-2	NA	CASSPERNYGYTF
13	TRBV27	TRBJ1-1	NA	CASSLGHYTEAFF
16	TRBV7-3	TRBJ2-1	NA	CASSLESPSSYNEQFF
16	TRBV5-8	TRBJ1-5	NA	CASSFLGGAGNQPQHF
16	TRBV4-3	TRBJ2-7	NA	CASSHSRGTGEVEQYF
17	TRBV30	TRBJ2-7	NA	CAWGRPNRQTPLYEQYF
16	TRBV6-5	TRBJ2-1	NA	CASSYSFREAYNEQFF
14	TRBV9	TRBJ2-5	NA	CASSVGAEQETQYF
12	TRBV18	TRBJ1-2	NA	CASSRGAEGYTF
14	TRBV9	TRBJ2-7	NA	CASSAQSSSYEQYF
18	TRBV30	TRBJ2-5	TRBD2	CAWSPGASGRALQETQYF
15	TRBV6-5	TRBJ1-5	NA	CASSTPRLGNQPQHF
13	TRBV5-1	TRBJ2-7	NA	CASSSGTTYEQYF
12	TRBV5-1	TRBJ2-5	NA	CASSVDQETQYF